Detailed here is one TCR beta chain. No antigen is known for it. The CDR3 extends over 15 amino acids. Deletions cut 1 base from V and 2 bases from J, with 11 bases between. In germline, CDR1 is MGHRA, CDR2 YSYEKL. This sample is drawn from a study of cytomegalovirus exposure and HLA in healthy donors. PCR primers comprised 60 Vbeta and 13 Jbeta primers. Clones were read by immunoSEQ multiplex PCR, and TCRdb kept only the in-frame ones, dropping some. Altogether more than 140,000 clones are present, around three fifths being singletons, with the ten largest covering roughly 3.1%. General observations from the study: Some segments of the V type, notably TRBV6-2 and TRBV6-3, were excluded as indistinguishable. In a later analysis, TCR association rates varied by HLA locus: DRB1 most, HLA-C fewest.

The V gene is TRBV4-1, the J gene TRBJ1-2; no reliable D call. The sample consisted of PBMCs. The origin of this receptor is a woman in her 30s in good health and CMV-seropositive. CDR3 DNA sequence: TGCGCCAGCAGCCAAGCGGGGTCGGGGAACTATGGCTACACCTTC. It yields the protein CASSQAGSGNYGYTF.